The next 10 T cell receptor beta chains were all read from a single sample in a study of cytomegalovirus exposure and HLA in healthy donors. Generated by immunoSEQ multiplex PCR, the TCRdb table keeps only in-frame clones and is missing some. The data contain about 250,000 clones, roughly 87% of them singletons. Material for sequencing was PBMCs. The origin of the receptors is a man aged 18 to 29 in good health and CMV-seropositive.

The V and J genes are TRBV4-1 and TRBJ1-2, with a tentative D call TRBD1 (5 bases). Trimming cost V 0 bases and J 2 bases, with 13 bases left between them. The germline CDR1 and CDR2 sequences are MGHRA and YSYEKL. The CDR3 has 16 residues. CDR3 nucleotides: TGCGCCAGCAGCCAAGAAGGTGGGGGATACAACTATGGCTACACCTTC. This sequence encodes CASSQEGGGYNYGYTF.

The V and J genes are TRBV10-2 and TRBJ2-7; D unclear. Germline loops: CDR1 WSHSY, CDR2 SAAADI. The CDR3 has 13 amino acids. The germline V and J ends were trimmed by 5 bases and 2 bases, with 10 bases remaining between them. The CDR3 nucleotides read TGCGCCAGCAGTTTGGGTTCCACCTACGAGCAGTACTTC. Its protein product is CASSLGSTYEQYF.

The rearrangement links TRBV6-5 to TRBJ1-2, with 10 bases lining up with TRBD1. J gave up 6 bases and V 2 bases, and 6 bases lay outside the gene matches. The length of the CDR3 is 15 residues. Per the germline V gene, CDR1 is MNHEY and CDR2 is SVGAGI. CDR3: CASSYNWGTGDGYTF. The CDR3 region has the DNA TGTGCCAGCAGTTACAATTGGGGGACAGGGGATGGCTACACCTTC.

This chain links TRBV14 with TRBJ2-3; D is uncertain. This CDR3 region has 12 residues. Trimming took 4 bases from V and 4 from J, leaving 6 bases between them. Germline lookup yields CDR1 SGHDN and CDR2 FVKESK. The CDR3 is CASSLSADTQYF. CDR3 DNA: TGTGCCAGCAGCCTGTCGGCAGATACGCAGTATTTT.

In its sample, this clone was seen a few times. The chain combines TRBV10-1 with TRBJ2-7; D is possibly TRBD1 (8 bases). CDR3 length equals 14 residues. Germline V gives CDR1 WNHNN, CDR2 SYGVQD (reference sequence). Trimming left V 9 bases short and J 7 bases short, with 22 bases between. The CDR3 loop reads CASRSGGGSGEQYF. The CDR3 nucleotides are TGCGCCAGTCGGTCAGGGGGCGGGAGTGGAGAGCAGTACTTC.

Only a few counts were recorded for this clone. The chain has TRBV5-6 and TRBJ1-2; 9 bases map to TRBD1. Trimming removed 2 bases from V and 3 bases from J; junction bases left unmatched: 5. Germline CDR1 and CDR2: SGHDT and YYEEEE. This CDR3 comprises 15 residues. CDR3 residues: CASSFPRTGDYGYTF. CDR3 coding DNA: TGTGCCAGCAGCTTTCCCCGGACAGGGGACTATGGCTACACCTTC.

The genes are TRBV7-9 and TRBJ1-5; the D gene is possibly TRBD1 (5 bases). The CDR3 is made up of 15 amino acids. The germline V gene has CDR1 SEHNR and CDR2 FQNEAQ (reference sequence). V was shortened by 0 bases and J by 2 bases, with 8 bases between the two germline ends. The CDR3 nucleotides are TGTGCCAGCAGCTTAGCGACGGGGGGCAATCAGCCCCAGCATTTT. This encodes CASSLATGGNQPQHF. The variable domain in full, with the rest retrieved from reference TRBV7-9 and TRBJ1-5, is DTGVSQNPRHKITKRGQNVTFRCDPISEHNRLYWYRQTLGQGPEFLTYFQNEAQLEKSRLLSDRFSAERPKGSFSTLEIQRTEQGDSAMYLCASSLATGGNQPQHFGDGTRLSIL.

The rearrangement uses TRBV30 and TRBJ2-7, with D perhaps TRBD1 (6 bases). The CDR3 spans 13 residues. V lost 0 bases and J 7 bases, leaving 13 bases between the germline ends. Germline V gives CDR1 GTSNPN, CDR2 SVGIG (reference sequence). The CDR3 spells CAWSVAGVGEQYF. As DNA, the CDR3 is TGTGCCTGGAGTGTAGCAGGGGTGGGGGAGCAGTACTTC.

V gene TRBV10-3 combines with J gene TRBJ2-7; the D gene is possibly TRBD1 (6 bases). Germline assignment: CDR1 ENHRY and CDR2 SYGVKD. The CDR3 loop spans 13 amino acids. Trimming pared 10 bases from V and 0 bases from J, leaving 13 bases between. CDR3 nucleotides: TGTGCCACAGCACAACAGGGCTCCTACGAGCAGTACTTC. Translation: CATAQQGSYEQYF.

The rearrangement joins TRBV25-1 to TRBJ2-3; D unresolved. The ends were cut back, 1 base at V and 0 bases at J, with 11 bases in the middle. The CDR3 spans 16 residues. CDR1 and CDR2 (germline): MGHDK, SYGVNS. CDR3 sequence (DNA): TGTGCCAGCAGTGAATGGGTAAAGGGCAGCACAGATACGCAGTATTTT. It specifies CASSEWVKGSTDTQYF.